The 28 T cell receptor beta chains reported below all come from one sample, sequenced in a study of Ad26.COV2.S vaccination and SARS-CoV-2 variants. Indicated treatment: some 19 received Ad26.COV2.S at low or high dose, single or two shots; roughly 5 received placebo; per-sample allocation not given. At day 63 after the first vaccine or placebo injection, samples were drawn. Some clones are missing from TCRdb's copy, which holds only in-frame ones; the method was immunoSEQ multiplex PCR. The profile covers around 450,000 clones, with roughly 89% appearing a single time and approximately 2.5% taken by the ten largest. This specimen was peripheral blood, taken in a trial of Ad26.COV2.S vaccine versus placebo. The receptors were gathered from a person aged 18 to 59 who received the Ad26.COV2.S COVID-19 vaccine or a placebo.

This clone was seen many times. The gene calls are TRBV9 and TRBJ2-7, with TRBD1 matching over 7 bases. Germline CDR1 and CDR2: SGDLS and YYNGEE. Losses at the gene ends were 4 bases for V and 2 bases for J; bases not matched to a gene: 6. The CDR3 spans 14 residues. In DNA, the CDR3 is TGTGCCAGCAGCCCCCAGGGGGTTCCCTACGAGCAGTACTTC. This sequence encodes CASSPQGVPYEQYF.

The chain employs TRBV27 and TRBJ2-3; D may be TRBD2 (6 bases). This CDR3 is 17 amino acids long. V was shortened by 2 bases and J by 2 bases, with 17 bases between the two germline ends. Germline CDR1 reads MNHEY; CDR2 reads SMNVEV (reference sequence). DNA for the CDR3: TGTGCCAGCAGTTTAAATCCCAGAACTAGCTACACAGATACGCAGTATTTT. Protein sequence: CASSLNPRTSYTDTQYF.

This chain links TRBV7-2 with TRBJ1-2; D is perhaps TRBD1 (6 bases). Trimming left V 5 bases short and J 6 bases short, with 19 bases between. The CDR3 length is 15 residues. The germline CDR1 and CDR2 sequences are SGHTA and FQGNSA. Here the CDR3 reads CASSPGVAGVHGYTF. In DNA form, the CDR3 reads TGTGCCAGCAGCCCAGGCGTGGCAGGGGTGCATGGCTACACCTTC.

V usage is TRBV6-5 and J usage is TRBJ2-5; either TRBD1 or TRBD2 may supply D (5 bases each). Germline CDR1 reads MNHEY; CDR2 reads SVGAGI. V lost 2 bases, J lost 1 base, and 14 bases lay in between. The CDR3 extends over 16 amino acids. This CDR3 reads CASSYVGDPAQETQYF. The CDR3 region has the DNA TGTGCCAGCAGTTACGTTGGGGACCCGGCCCAAGAGACCCAGTACTTC.

V and J are TRBV6-2 or TRBV6-3 and TRBJ2-6; D gene unclear. Germline V gives CDR1 MNHEY, CDR2 SVGEGT. Trimming shortened V by 4 bases and J by 4 bases, and 14 bases separated the two germline ends. This CDR3 has 16 amino acids. The chain's CDR3 is CASSSAAELGANVLTF. CDR3 nucleotides: TGTGCCAGCAGTTCCGCAGCCGAGCTGGGGGCCAACGTCCTGACTTTC.

This chain connects TRBV6-5 to TRBJ1-1; a possible D gene is TRBD1 (5 bases). V was cut by 2 bases and J by 7 bases, with 11 bases left in between. Germline-derived CDR1 and CDR2 are MNHEY and SVGAGI. CDR3 size: 13 residues. The chain's CDR3 is CASSYGAGHEAFF. Written as DNA, the CDR3 is TGTGCCAGCAGTTACGGGGCAGGGCATGAAGCTTTCTTT.

The rearrangement uses TRBV30 and TRBJ2-7; 9 bases match TRBD1. Germline trimming cut 0 bases from V and 3 bases from J; bases unmatched to any gene: 3. There are 14 residues in the CDR3. Germline V gene data show CDR1 as GTSNPN and CDR2 as SVGIG (reference sequence). The CDR3 sequence is CAWSVGTGYYEQYF. As DNA, the CDR3 is TGTGCCTGGAGTGTGGGGACAGGGTACTACGAGCAGTACTTC.

V gene TRBV5-1 combines with J gene TRBJ1-1; 7 nucleotides match TRBD1. Germline CDR1 reads SGHRS; CDR2 reads YFSETQ. J lost 2 bases, V lost 4 bases, and 5 bases had no gene match. The CDR3 sequence is 14 residues long. The CDR3 is CASSPDRINTEAFF. For the CDR3, the DNA is TGCGCCAGCAGCCCGGACAGGATTAACACTGAAGCTTTCTTT. The full variable domain, in which reference TRBV5-1 and TRBJ1-1 provide the parts outside the CDR3, is KAGVTQTPRYLIKTRGQQVTLSCSPISGHRSVSWYQQTPGQGLQFLFEYFSETQRNKGNFPGRFSGRQFSNSRSEMNVSTLELGDSALYLCASSPDRINTEAFFGQGTRLTVV.

The rearrangement uses TRBV6-5 and TRBJ1-3; D unclear. Germline CDR1 is MNHEY and CDR2 is SVGAGI. This CDR3 is built from 15 residues. V was cut by 6 bases and J by 0 bases, with 12 bases left in between. The CDR3 loop reads CASRLWQSSGNTIYF. The DNA for the CDR3 is TGTGCCAGCAGGCTGTGGCAGAGCTCTGGAAACACCATATATTTT.

The V and J genes are TRBV11-2 and TRBJ1-4, with D possibly matching TRBD1 (6 bases). Trimming shortened V by 6 bases and J by 8 bases, and 22 bases separated the two germline ends. This CDR3 has 16 amino acids. In germline, CDR1 is SGHAT, CDR2 FQNNGV. The CDR3, as DNA: TGTGCCAGCAGATCGGACAGTGGACCGTTCGGCGAAAAACTGTTTTTT. It is translated as CASRSDSGPFGEKLFF.

The CDR3 loop reads CASNLAGTDTQYF. For the CDR3, the DNA is TGTGCCAGCAATCTAGCGGGGACAGATACGCAGTATTTT. The V call is TRBV12-3 or TRBV12-4, the J call TRBJ2-3; 9 nucleotides line up with TRBD2. The CDR3 runs to 13 residues. J was trimmed by 3 bases and V by 7 bases; bases with no gene match: 2.

There are a few counts of this clone. The chain combines TRBV4-3 with TRBJ1-1; perhaps TRBD1 as D (5 bases). Germline V gene data show CDR1 as LGHNA and CDR2 as YSLEER. The V end was cut by 1 base, the J end by 3 bases, with 9 bases between. The CDR3 consists of 14 residues. Here the CDR3 reads CASSQGPGYTEAFF. CDR3 bases: TGCGCCAGCAGCCAAGGCCCAGGGTACACTGAAGCTTTCTTT.

The V gene is TRBV6-5, the J gene TRBJ2-3, with D perhaps matching TRBD1 (5 bases). The CDR3 loop spans 15 amino acids. In germline, CDR1 is MNHEY, CDR2 SVGAGI. V lost 0 bases to trimming and J lost 2 bases, with 9 bases between them. CDR3 region: CASSYSGQATDTQYF. Here the CDR3 DNA reads TGTGCCAGCAGTTACTCCGGACAAGCCACAGATACGCAGTATTTT.

The chain recombines TRBV25-1 with TRBJ1-2, with 8 bases lining up with TRBD1. This CDR3 contains 17 residues. After removal of 0 bases from V and 4 bases from J, the junction contained 10 bases not matched to a gene. Germline values: CDR1 MGHDK, CDR2 SYGVNS. The CDR3 DNA sequence: TGTGCCAGCAGTGAATATTTGGGACAGGAACGGTCCTATGGCTACACCTTC. It codes for CASSEYLGQERSYGYTF.

The chain joins TRBV7-3 to TRBJ1-2, with unresolved D. Trimming took off 4 bases at V and 4 bases at J, with 13 bases between the two ends. The germline CDR1 and CDR2 sequences are SGHTA and FQGTGA. The CDR3 spans 14 residues. In DNA form, the CDR3 reads TGTGCCAGCAGCTCCCAGCCCACAAGCTATGGCTACACCTTC. It translates to CASSSQPTSYGYTF.

The gene calls are TRBV18 and TRBJ2-5; 7 nucleotides agree with TRBD1. Germline V gene data show CDR1 as KGHSH and CDR2 as LQKENI. The CDR3 has 15 amino acids. J was trimmed by 5 bases and V by 3 bases; bases with no gene match: 9. The CDR3 DNA is TGTGCCAGCTCACCGCGTGACAGGGCACACGAGACCCAGTACTTC. It yields the protein CASSPRDRAHETQYF.

J is TRBJ2-1 and V is TRBV5-4; the D gene is possibly TRBD2 (5 bases). From germline, CDR1 is SGHNT and CDR2 YYREEE (reference sequence). CDR3 length equals 14 residues. With 7 bases removed from V and 0 bases from J, the gap between germline ends came to 11 bases. The CDR3, as DNA: TGTGCCAGCCAGTCGGGGAGCTCCTACAATGAGCAGTTCTTC. It yields the protein CASQSGSSYNEQFF.

The J gene is TRBJ2-7, the V gene TRBV28, with D possibly being TRBD2 (6 bases). In germline, CDR1 is MDHEN, CDR2 SYDVKM. V lost 8 bases and J lost 1, with 12 bases in between. The CDR3 runs to 13 residues. The DNA for the CDR3 is TGTGCCAGCGGTCGGGGGAGGTCCTACGAGCAGTACTTC. Amino acids: CASGRGRSYEQYF.

The count of this clone is one. J is TRBJ2-2 and V is TRBV27; D possibly uses TRBD1 or TRBD2 (5 bases each). The germline V gene encodes CDR1 MNHEY and CDR2 SMNVEV (reference sequence). The CDR3 is made up of 15 amino acids. Trimming pared 4 bases from V and 4 bases from J, leaving 13 bases between. CDR3 DNA sequence: TGTGCCAGCAGTTATTTTTCAGGGAGCACCGGGGAGCTGTTTTTT. Translation: CASSYFSGSTGELFF.

The genes are TRBV9 and TRBJ1-5; 9 bases line up with TRBD1. Per the germline V gene, CDR1 is SGDLS and CDR2 is YYNGEE. This CDR3 is 15 amino acids long. With V trimmed by 5 bases and J by 5 bases, 8 bases remained unmatched. CDR3: CASSRGQGGHQPQHF. CDR3 nucleotide sequence: TGTGCCAGCAGTCGGGGACAGGGTGGGCATCAGCCCCAGCATTTT.

J is TRBJ1-5 and V is TRBV7-2; no firm D call. This CDR3 spans 14 amino acids. CDR1 and CDR2 (germline): SGHTA, FQGNSA. Trimming cost V 2 bases and J 9 bases, with 14 bases left between them. The CDR3 DNA is TGTGCCAGCAGCTTAAGGGATGTCAGATTGCCCCAGCATTTT. Translation gives CASSLRDVRLPQHF.

This chain joins TRBV12-3 or TRBV12-4 and TRBJ2-1, with D unclear. The CDR3 consists of 13 residues. Trimming pared 2 bases from V and 7 bases from J, leaving 9 bases between. In DNA, the CDR3 is TGTGCCAGCAGTTTATTAGTGGGGAATGAGCAGTTCTTC. It yields the protein CASSLLVGNEQFF.

The rearrangement joins TRBV9 to TRBJ1-2; no reliable D call. This CDR3 region has 14 residues. Trimming removed 0 bases at V and 3 bases at J, with 9 bases between. CDR1 is SGDLS, CDR2 YYNGEE, per germline. The CDR3 loop is CASSVGSRDYGYTF. The CDR3 DNA follows: TGTGCCAGCAGCGTAGGGAGTCGGGACTATGGCTACACCTTC.

This clone occurred once. This rearrangement joins TRBV5-1 to TRBJ2-7, with D tentatively TRBD1 (6 bases). In germline, CDR1 is SGHRS, CDR2 YFSETQ. Trimming removed 2 bases from V and 3 bases from J, with 9 bases in between. This CDR3 region has 13 residues. CDR3 residues: CASSLEQGYEQYF. The CDR3 DNA is TGCGCCAGCAGCTTAGAACAGGGCTACGAGCAGTACTTC. The variable domain in full, with the rest retrieved from reference TRBV5-1 and TRBJ2-7, is KAGVTQTPRYLIKTRGQQVTLSCSPISGHRSVSWYQQTPGQGLQFLFEYFSETQRNKGNFPGRFSGRQFSNSRSEMNVSTLELGDSALYLCASSLEQGYEQYFGPGTRLTVT.

In this sample, this clone turned up once. The chain links TRBV9 to TRBJ2-3; D might be TRBD2 (6 bases). CDR3 length equals 15 residues. Trimming pared 0 bases from V and 4 bases from J, leaving 12 bases between. Germline V gene sequence: CDR1 SGDLS, CDR2 YYNGEE. DNA for the CDR3: TGTGCCAGCAGCGTAGCTACCGGGAGTTCAGATACGCAGTATTTT. Protein product: CASSVATGSSDTQYF.

This clone was seen once. V and J are TRBV28 and TRBJ1-2, with unresolved D. Trimming stripped 3 bases from V and 0 bases from J, with 14 bases between. The CDR3 length is 16 residues. Germline CDR1 reads MDHEN; CDR2 reads SYDVKM. DNA for the CDR3: TGTGCCAGCAGTTTCCCTCAACAGCCGACTAACTATGGCTACACCTTC. Translated: CASSFPQQPTNYGYTF.

This clone was seen a few times. The gene calls are TRBV5-1 and TRBJ2-1; unclear D gene. The germline V and J ends were trimmed by 0 bases and 4 bases, with 8 bases remaining between them. The germline V gene encodes CDR1 SGHRS and CDR2 YFSETQ. There are 14 residues in the CDR3. In DNA, the CDR3 is TGCGCCAGCAGCTTGGTCGGCGGATACAATGAGCAGTTCTTC. As protein: CASSLVGGYNEQFF.

The V and J genes are TRBV5-1 and TRBJ2-1; the D gene could be TRBD1 or TRBD2 (6 bases each). The germline CDR1 and CDR2 sequences are SGHRS and YFSETQ. V was shortened by 1 base and J by 10 bases, with 24 bases between the two germline ends. The CDR3 consists of 17 residues. The CDR3 DNA sequence: TGCGCCAGCAGCTTGCCTAGGGGGGCAGGACGCAAACAAGAGCAGTTCTTC. This sequence encodes CASSLPRGAGRKQEQFF. The entire variable domain, with the rest obtained from reference TRBV5-1 and TRBJ2-1, is as follows: KAGVTQTPRYLIKTRGQQVTLSCSPISGHRSVSWYQQTPGQGLQFLFEYFSETQRNKGNFPGRFSGRQFSNSRSEMNVSTLELGDSALYLCASSLPRGAGRKQEQFFGPGTRLTVL.